This entry describes one TCR beta chain. What it recognizes is unknown. Active moderate-to-severe ophthalmopathy, Clinical Activity Score at least 3, NOSPECS at least 4, under 3 months' duration. These data belong to a study of T cells in Graves' hyperthyroidism and ophthalmopathy. The overall study: Blood from the periphery was taken at initial diagnosis, before any treatment.

Study results and limitations: Separating ophthalmopathy from stable hyperthyroidism was achieved by a 13 V-J model.

Authors of the study amplified TCR beta CDR3 regions from RNA transcripts. First-round RT-PCR of the TCR CDR3 relied on the HTBI primer set. TCRdb recomputed calls from the multiplex PCR reads with MiXCR, one row per CDR3 protein. The data hold a few hundred thousand distinct CDR3 sequences, with roughly 15% observed a single time. Germline lookup yields CDR1 MDHEN and CDR2 SYDVKM. Trimming left V 5 bases short and J 2 bases short, with 13 bases between. The CDR3 is made up of 14 amino acids. Sequenced: blood. The chain is built from TRBV28 and TRBJ2-7; D may be TRBD2 (5 bases). The sequence derives from a woman in her thirties or forties with Graves' ophthalmopathy. CDR3 protein: CASSTGSYAYEQYF. The CDR3, as DNA: TGTGCCAGCAGTACGGGGTCTTACGCCTACGAGCAGTACTTC.